A single sample gave rise to the 28 T cell receptor beta chains below, sequenced in a study of cytomegalovirus exposure and HLA in healthy donors. PCR primers comprised 60 Vbeta and 13 Jbeta primers. Data came from immunoSEQ multiplex PCR; TCRdb stores just in-frame clones and leaves some out. This sample carries approximately 85,000 clones, around 80% of them seen once, and the ten largest clones take around 6.7%. Material: PBMCs. These receptors came from a man aged 25 to 40 in good health and CMV-seronegative.

With regard to this clone: The junction departs from the called germline gene at one end, perhaps through a read error. The CDR3 spells CASSGLRQGVHF. In DNA form, the CDR3 reads TGTGCCAGCAGCGGACTGAGACAGGGCGTACATTTT. The chain uses TRBV5-4 and TRBJ2-3, with 7 positions matching TRBD1. CDR1 is SGHNT, CDR2 YYREEE, per germline (reference sequence). The CDR3 extends over 12 amino acids.

The chain carries TRBV15 and TRBJ2-3; 8 bases are a match to TRBD2. The CDR3 sequence is 16 residues long. V was clipped by 1 base and J by 2 bases; unmatched bases: 5. Per the germline V gene, CDR1 is LNHNV and CDR2 is YYDKDF (reference sequence). CDR3: CATSRVGGGLTDTQYF. The CDR3 region has the DNA TGTGCCACCAGCAGAGTCGGCGGGGGGCTCACAGATACGCAGTATTTT.

This chain uses TRBV6-1 with TRBJ2-2, with 9 bases fitting TRBD2. The CDR3 contains 15 residues. Looked up from germline, CDR1 is MNHNS and CDR2 is SASEGT. The V and J ends lost 2 bases and 2 bases, in that order; junction bases with no gene match: 0. This CDR3 reads CASSELAGNTGELFF. The CDR3 region has the DNA TGTGCCAGCAGTGAACTAGCGGGAAACACCGGGGAGCTGTTTTTT.

The chain carries TRBV27 and TRBJ1-5, with 7 nucleotides matching TRBD1. V gave up 6 bases and J gave up 4 bases; unmatched junction bases: 9. The CDR3 has 15 amino acids. The germline V gene has CDR1 MNHEY and CDR2 SMNVEV (reference sequence). This CDR3 is CASSVAGTANQPQHF. The CDR3 DNA reads TGTGCCAGCAGCGTCGCCGGGACAGCGAATCAGCCCCAGCATTTT.

The chain joins TRBV6-6 to TRBJ2-1, with 8 positions matching TRBD2. Germline CDR1 and CDR2: MNHNY and SVGAGI (reference sequence). The trim removed 2 bases at V and 6 bases at J, leaving 6 bases unmatched. The CDR3 consists of 15 residues. CDR3 region: CASSYAPGLGNEQFF. The CDR3, as DNA: TGTGCCAGCAGTTACGCGCCGGGACTAGGCAATGAGCAGTTCTTC.

V and J are TRBV5-1 and TRBJ2-7; 13 bases line up with TRBD2. This CDR3 comprises 16 residues. The junction had 6 bases not matched to a gene; V was cut back by 0 bases and J by 6 bases. Germline CDR1 and CDR2: SGHRS and YFSETQ. CDR3 in DNA: TGCGCCAGCAGCTTGGGACTAGCGGGAGGTGCTTCCGAGCAGTACTTC. This gives the protein CASSLGLAGGASEQYF.

The DNA for the CDR3 is TGTGCCAGCAGGTCCCGACTAGCGGGAGCGGGTGAGACCCAGTACTTC. Translation: CASRSRLAGAGETQYF. The chain recombines TRBV7-9 with TRBJ2-5, with TRBD2 identical over 12 bases. Losses at the gene ends were 6 bases for V and 5 bases for J; bases not matched to a gene: 10. The CDR3 consists of 16 residues. CDR1 and CDR2 from the germline V gene are SEHNR and FQNEAQ (reference sequence).

Here the CDR3 reads CASSAGDSPDYGYTF. The CDR3 DNA reads as TGTGCCAGCAGCGCCGGGGACAGTCCAGACTATGGCTACACCTTC. This chain uses TRBV5-4 with TRBJ1-2; 7 bases agree with TRBD1. The CDR3 is 15 residues long. The ends lost 4 bases at V and 3 bases at J; junction bases unmatched: 9. In germline, CDR1 is SGHNT, CDR2 YYREEE (reference sequence).

The chain employs TRBV4-1 and TRBJ2-3, with unresolved D. Germline assignment: CDR1 MGHRA and CDR2 YSYEKL. Trimming left V 2 bases short and J 12 bases short, with 12 bases between. This CDR3 has 12 residues. CDR3 sequence (DNA): TGCGCCAGCAGCCAAACCCTAACTTACCAGTATTTT. Translation: CASSQTLTYQYF.

This clone was seen a handful of times. V usage is TRBV5-3 and J usage is TRBJ1-2, with D tentatively TRBD1 (5 bases). TRBV5-3 is annotated as an ORF whose role is uncertain. The CDR3 is made up of 19 amino acids. Trimming removed 0 bases at V and 8 bases at J, with 29 bases between. Here the CDR3 DNA reads TGTGCCAGAAGCTTGGGGGACTCCCGATTCGCAGGTACACCAGGGGGCTACACCTTC. Its translation: CARSLGDSRFAGTPGGYTF.

The chain couples TRBV6-1 to TRBJ1-3; D unclear. The V gene's germline CDR1 is MNHNS and CDR2 SASEGT. The CDR3 length is 14 residues. V lost 3 bases, J lost 2 bases, and 8 bases lay in between. The CDR3 DNA sequence: TGTGCCAGCAGTGAGGACTGGGCTGGAAACACCATATATTTT. This codes for CASSEDWAGNTIYF.

The V and J genes are TRBV4-1 and TRBJ2-7, with D perhaps TRBD1 (5 bases). V dropped 0 bases and J dropped 2 bases, with 11 bases sitting between them. Looked up from germline, CDR1 is MGHRA and CDR2 is YSYEKL. The CDR3 is 15 amino acids. In DNA form, the CDR3 reads TGCGCCAGCAGCCAAGATCCGGCAGGGACCTACGAGCAGTACTTC. Translation: CASSQDPAGTYEQYF.

Only one count was recorded for this clone. The V call is TRBV29-1, the J call TRBJ2-5; TRBD1 aligns across 7 bases. Germline-derived CDR1 and CDR2 are SQVTM and ANQGSEA. Trimming at V came to 7 bases and at J to 7 bases, leaving 9 bases not matched to a gene. The CDR3 has 12 amino acids. The CDR3 DNA reads as TGCAGCGATCGACAGGGTGGTGTGACCCAGTACTTC. Amino acids: CSDRQGGVTQYF.

There are a few counts of this clone. The chain couples TRBV4-2 to TRBJ2-5; TRBD2 aligns across 9 bases. V was clipped by 1 base and J by 4 bases; unmatched bases: 7. The CDR3 totals 16 residues. From germline, CDR1 is LGHNA and CDR2 YNFKEQ. The CDR3 loop reads CASSQAAGGGGETQYF. The CDR3 DNA is TGTGCCAGCAGCCAAGCAGCGGGAGGCGGTGGAGAGACCCAGTACTTC.

V gene TRBV5-4 combines with J gene TRBJ2-7; 12 bases align to TRBD2. CDR1 and CDR2 from the germline V gene are SGHNT and YYREEE (reference sequence). V dropped 0 bases and J dropped 3; count of bases not matched to a gene: 7. The CDR3 is 17 residues long. The CDR3 sequence is CASSLEATSGGYYEQYF. CDR3 DNA: TGTGCCAGCAGCTTGGAGGCGACTAGCGGGGGATACTACGAGCAGTACTTC.

This sequence joins TRBV5-4 and TRBJ2-7; 9 bases map to TRBD2. CDR3 length equals 15 residues. Unmatched junction bases numbered 5, after V lost 0 bases and J lost 4 bases. Germline CDR1 reads SGHNT; CDR2 reads YYREEE (reference sequence). CDR3 region: CASSLAGGGAYEQYF. The CDR3, as DNA: TGTGCCAGCAGCTTGGCCGGCGGGGGGGCATACGAGCAGTACTTC.

The rearrangement links TRBV19 to TRBJ2-2; 9 positions match TRBD1. The CDR3 has 14 amino acids. CDR1 is LNHDA, CDR2 SQIVND, per germline (reference sequence). The J segment lost 4 bases and the V segment lost 6 bases, leaving 3 bases of the junction unmatched. DNA for the CDR3: TGTGCCAGTAGGGACAGGGGCGGCACCGGGGAGCTGTTTTTT. Its protein product is CASRDRGGTGELFF.

The chain has TRBV19 and TRBJ2-6; 7 bases line up with TRBD1. The CDR3 runs to 16 residues. The germline CDR1 and CDR2 sequences are LNHDA and SQIVND (reference sequence). The ends lost 10 bases at V and 2 bases at J; junction bases unmatched: 11. The CDR3 protein is CATGQEAPPGANVLTF. CDR3 DNA: TGTGCCACCGGACAGGAGGCCCCCCCTGGGGCCAACGTCCTGACTTTC.

The chain uses TRBV30 and TRBJ1-1, with D perhaps TRBD1 (6 bases). V lost 2 bases, J lost 4 bases, and 20 bases lay in between. This CDR3 spans 16 amino acids. CDR1 GTSNPN and CDR2 SVGIG come from the germline V gene (reference sequence). DNA for the CDR3: TGTGCCTGGAGTAAAATGGGGAACAGGGTGTCCACTGAAGCTTTCTTT. This codes for CAWSKMGNRVSTEAFF.

This clone has a handful of counts. The chain joins TRBV10-1 to TRBJ2-5; the D gene is possibly TRBD1 (6 bases). The DNA end is more similar to TRBJ2-7, so the J call may be wrong. The CDR3 is made up of 17 amino acids. Germline V gives CDR1 WNHNN, CDR2 SYGVQD (reference sequence). Here the CDR3 DNA reads TGCGCCAGCAGGACAAACCTGGGACATAGGACCCCCTACGAGCAGTACTTC. It specifies CASRTNLGHRTPYEQYF.

This clone has just a few counts. The chain employs TRBV29-1 and TRBJ2-1; weak D call: TRBD2 (5 bases). CDR1 is SQVTM, CDR2 ANQGSEA, per germline. This CDR3 contains 14 residues. V gave up 8 bases and J gave up 5 bases, with 19 bases separating them. The CDR3 region has the DNA TGCAGCACCCGAAAGCTAGCAGGAAACAATGAGCAGTTCTTC. This translates into CSTRKLAGNNEQFF.

The V gene is TRBV6-1, the J gene TRBJ1-2; possibly TRBD1 for D (5 bases). This CDR3 has 20 residues. Trimming took off 3 bases at V and 0 bases at J, with 26 bases between the two ends. Per the germline V gene, CDR1 is MNHNS and CDR2 is SASEGT. The CDR3 region is CASSDRHVRGTRLTNYGYTF. The DNA for the CDR3 is TGTGCCAGCAGTGATCGCCATGTTCGGGGGACCCGCCTTACTAACTATGGCTACACCTTC.

The rearrangement joins TRBV5-4 to TRBJ2-7, with TRBD1 as a possible D gene (6 bases). This CDR3 comprises 14 residues. Trimming cost V 0 bases and J 1 base, with 8 bases left between them. CDR1 is SGHNT, CDR2 YYREEE, per germline (reference sequence). CDR3 sequence reads: CASSLGTVSYEQYF. In DNA form, the CDR3 reads TGTGCCAGCAGCTTGGGGACAGTGTCCTACGAGCAGTACTTC.

This sequence joins TRBV9 and TRBJ2-2; D uncertain. Germline V gene lookup returns CDR1 SGDLS and CDR2 YYNGEE. V gave up 0 bases and J gave up 7 bases, with 4 bases separating them. The CDR3 is 12 amino acids. This chain's CDR3 is CASSVAFGELFF. The CDR3 nucleotides are TGTGCCAGCAGCGTAGCGTTCGGGGAGCTGTTTTTT.

This sequence joins TRBV7-8 and TRBJ2-1; perhaps TRBD1 as D (6 bases). The V gene lost 2 bases and the J gene lost 8 bases, with 16 bases spanning the gap. This CDR3 comprises 15 residues. CDR1 and CDR2 (germline): SGHVS, FQNEAQ. The CDR3 sequence: CASSLKSQGRDEQFF. The CDR3 DNA follows: TGTGCCAGCAGCTTAAAAAGTCAGGGGCGGGATGAGCAGTTCTTC.

This clone was found once. The chain couples TRBV7-2 to TRBJ1-1, with D unresolved. V lost 5 bases to trimming and J lost 4 bases, with 20 bases between them. The germline V gene encodes CDR1 SGHTA and CDR2 FQGNSA. The CDR3 contains 16 residues. CDR3 sequence (DNA): TGTGCCAGCAGCCCGAGCTCCGGGTCGGGAAGCACTGAAGCTTTCTTT. It codes for CASSPSSGSGSTEAFF.

This clone has a single count. The chain uses TRBV5-4 and TRBJ1-4, with a tentative D call TRBD1 (6 bases). The CDR3 length is 16 residues. The V end lost 2 bases, the J end lost 1 base, and 12 bases lay between the germline ends. The germline V gene encodes CDR1 SGHNT and CDR2 YYREEE (reference sequence). The chain's CDR3 is CASSFRGRRTNEKLFF. The CDR3 DNA reads as TGTGCCAGCAGCTTCAGGGGAAGGCGAACTAATGAAAAACTGTTTTTT.

The CDR3 region is CASSLRTGTYGYTF. In nucleotides, the CDR3 is TGTGCCAGCAGCTTAAGAACAGGGACCTATGGCTACACCTTC. V is TRBV11-2 and J is TRBJ1-2, with a possible D match to TRBD1 (6 bases). Germline loops: CDR1 SGHAT, CDR2 FQNNGV. With 2 bases removed from V and 4 bases from J, the gap between germline ends came to 11 bases. This CDR3 is 14 amino acids long.